These 8 T cell receptor beta chains were sequenced from one sample in a study of T cells in Graves' hyperthyroidism and ophthalmopathy. From RNA transcripts, TCR beta CDR3 regions were amplified. In the first-round RT-PCR of the TCR CDR3, the HTBI primer set was used. One entry per CDR3 protein results from TCRdb running MiXCR on the multiplex PCR reads. The data contain some 770,000 distinct CDR3 sequences, about 16% of them seen just once; the ten biggest clones take up approximately 8.4%. Input material: blood. These receptors were collected from a man aged 18-30 years with Graves' hyperthyroidism.

The table lists this clonotype with a few counts. The chain links TRBV3-1 to TRBJ2-1, with 10 nucleotides matching TRBD1. The CDR3 is 14 residues long. Germline CDR1 is LGHDT and CDR2 is YNNKEL (reference sequence). Unmatched junction bases numbered 7, after V lost 4 bases and J lost 10 bases. The CDR3 loop reads CASSPRDRGKEQFF. CDR3 nucleotides: TGTGCCAGCAGCCCCCGGGACAGGGGAAAAGAGCAGTTCTTC.

There are many counts of this clonotype. The chain carries TRBV9 and TRBJ2-5; the match to TRBD2 covers 12 bases. The CDR3 loop spans 16 amino acids. CDR1 and CDR2 (germline): SGDLS, YYNGEE. After removal of 4 bases from V and 5 bases from J, the junction contained 9 bases not matched to a gene. In nucleotides, the CDR3 is TGTGCCAGCAGCCCCCCTAGCGGGAGGGCCCGGGAGACCCAGTACTTC. This gives the protein CASSPPSGRARETQYF. Full variable domain (outside the CDR3, taken from reference TRBV9 and TRBJ2-5): DSGVTQTPKHLITATGQRVTLRCSPRSGDLSVYWYQQSLDQGLQFLIQYYNGEERAKGNILERFSAQQFPDLHSELNLSSLELGDSALYFCASSPPSGRARETQYFGPGTRLLVL.

The chain has TRBV11-1 and TRBJ2-3, with no clear D. Trimming left V 5 bases short and J 0 bases short, with 12 bases between. The germline V gene encodes CDR1 SGHAT and CDR2 FQDESV (reference sequence). This CDR3 is built from 15 residues. The CDR3 coding sequence is TGTGCCAGCAGCCAAGACGGCCTTAGCACAGATACGCAGTATTTT. Encoded protein: CASSQDGLSTDTQYF. The whole variable domain, remainder taken from reference TRBV11-1 and TRBJ2-3, is EAEVAQSPRYKITEKSQAVAFWCDPISGHATLYWYRQILGQGPELLVQFQDESVVDDSQLPKDRFSAERLKGVDSTLKIQPAELGDSAMYLCASSQDGLSTDTQYFGPGTRLTVL.

In this sample, this clonotype turned up many times. V gene TRBV7-9 combines with J gene TRBJ2-5; D may be TRBD1 (9 bases). This CDR3 comprises 15 residues. The V and J ends lost 6 bases and 3 bases respectively, with 17 bases between them. The germline CDR1 and CDR2 sequences are SEHNR and FQNEAQ (reference sequence). CDR3 bases: TGTGCCAGCAGGGTAGCGGGACAGGGTGAAGAGACCCAGTACTTC. Protein sequence: CASRVAGQGEETQYF.

This clonotype appeared a few times. The V gene is TRBV2, the J gene TRBJ2-3; tentative D call: TRBD2 (6 bases). V shed 8 bases and J shed 0 bases, with 12 bases lying between them. This CDR3 has 14 residues. The germline V gene encodes CDR1 SNHLY and CDR2 FYNNEI. This CDR3 reads CASGPLASTDTQYF. CDR3 DNA sequence: TGTGCCAGCGGGCCCCTAGCGAGCACAGATACGCAGTATTTT.

This clonotype was observed a handful of times. CDR3 sequence reads: CASSQEAPPFGEKLFF. The CDR3 region has the DNA TGCGCCAGCAGCCAAGAGGCCCCCCCTTTTGGTGAAAAACTGTTTTTT. V is TRBV4-1 and J is TRBJ1-4; D not resolved. V was trimmed by 0 bases and J by 7 bases, leaving 15 bases between them. Germline CDR1 and CDR2: MGHRA and YSYEKL. The CDR3 has 16 residues.

The chain recombines TRBV5-1 with TRBJ2-1, with 10 bases that match TRBD2. This CDR3 has 15 residues. V lost 2 bases to trimming and J lost 10 bases; unmatched junction nucleotides: 9. The germline V gene encodes CDR1 SGHRS and CDR2 YFSETQ. This chain's CDR3 is CASSLSGRGSGEQFF. CDR3 nucleotides: TGCGCCAGCAGCTTAAGCGGGAGGGGCTCAGGGGAGCAGTTCTTC.

This clonotype was found a few times. This chain joins TRBV9 and TRBJ2-1, with D uncertain. Deletions cut 0 bases from V and 4 bases from J, with 8 bases between. The CDR3 consists of 14 residues. CDR1 and CDR2 (germline): SGDLS, YYNGEE. Here the CDR3 reads CASSVAGSYNEQFF. In nucleotides, the CDR3 is TGTGCCAGCAGCGTAGCTGGCAGTTACAATGAGCAGTTCTTC.